The clone carrying this TCR beta chain was detected many times. What it binds is unknown. The junction departs from germline at one end; a sequencing error may be responsible. These data are taken from a study of identical twins. Through template switching, a universal primer site was introduced, and the cDNA contained unique molecular identifiers. A single record per CDR3 protein comes from TCRdb applying MiXCR to the 5' RACE reads. This sample yields under 300,000 distinct CDR3 sequences, of which about 12% are seen a single time; 4% to 5% belongs to the top ten. CDR3 length: 15 amino acids. Germline CDR1 SGHTA, CDR2 FQGNSA. Regarding the study as a whole: The analysis was cross-sectional rather than longitudinal within donors.

In addition, the sample was reused for a study of yellow fever vaccine responses in identical twins.

Sequencing was done on a sample of memory (CD45RO+) T cells sorted from blood. V is TRBV7-2 and J is TRBJ2-3; 9 bases are shared with TRBD2. This TCR derives from a woman younger than 30 in good health. The CDR3 nucleotides read TGCGCCAGCAGCTTGGCGGGGGGGCCAACAGATACGCAGTATTTT. Encoded protein: CASSLAGGPTDTQYF.